These T cell receptor beta chains were read from a single sample in a study of T-cell memory formation after mild COVID-19. MiXCR, run by TCRdb on the 5' RACE reads, gives a single entry per CDR3 protein. The sample lists under 600,000 distinct CDR3 sequences; 20% to 25% were seen once. Sequencing input: PBMCs or a T cell subset sorted from them (not recorded which). All receptors derive from an adult woman who had mild COVID-19 (a few samples of this study predate the infection). Cell type and time point are not known. Both conserved end residues are part of each CDR3. Fields, in order: V gene, D gene, J gene, clone size, CDR3 protein, CDR3 DNA. A D gene is named only where the DNA matches it firmly. Not all rows give a size; the values are once, few, many and, for expanded clones, a class.

V gene: TRBV20-1
D gene: TRBD2
J gene: TRBJ2-2
clone size: NA
CDR3 protein: CSARRLAGHTGELFF
CDR3 DNA: TGCAGTGCTCGACGACTAGCGGGGCACACCGGGGAGCTGTTTTTT

V gene: TRBV7-2
D gene: NA
J gene: TRBJ2-1
clone size: many
CDR3 protein: CASSYYHNEQFF
CDR3 DNA: TGTGCCAGCAGCTACTACCACAATGAGCAGTTCTTC

V gene: TRBV11-1
D gene: TRBD2
J gene: TRBJ2-5
clone size: NA
CDR3 protein: CASSLASSGVETQYF
CDR3 DNA: TGTGCCAGCAGCTTAGCGTCTAGCGGGGTGGAGACCCAGTACTTC

V gene: TRBV5-1
D gene: NA
J gene: TRBJ1-5
clone size: NA
CDR3 protein: CASSLVVGQPQHF
CDR3 DNA: TGCGCCAGCAGCTTGGTCGTAGGCCAGCCCCAGCATTTT

V gene: TRBV24-1
D gene: NA
J gene: TRBJ2-7
clone size: NA
CDR3 protein: CATSLYEQYF
CDR3 DNA: TGTGCCACCAGTTTATACGAGCAGTACTTC

V gene: TRBV5-1
D gene: TRBD1
J gene: TRBJ2-7
clone size: NA
CDR3 protein: CASSRNRGQFTYEQYF
CDR3 DNA: TGCGCCAGCAGCCGAAACAGGGGTCAGTTTACCTACGAGCAGTACTTC

V gene: TRBV24-1
D gene: NA
J gene: TRBJ2-1
clone size: few
CDR3 protein: CATSDRDTTLYNEQFF
CDR3 DNA: TGTGCCACCAGTGATCGGGACACTACTCTTTACAATGAGCAGTTCTTC

V gene: TRBV29-1
D gene: NA
J gene: TRBJ2-7
clone size: few
CDR3 protein: CSVKGPTYEQYF
CDR3 DNA: TGCAGCGTTAAGGGACCGACCTACGAGCAGTACTTC

V gene: TRBV7-2
D gene: NA
J gene: TRBJ1-4
clone size: few
CDR3 protein: CASSQFGQTSNEKLFF
CDR3 DNA: TGTGCCAGCAGCCAGTTCGGACAGACCTCTAATGAAAAACTGTTTTTT

V gene: TRBV12-3/TRBV12-4
D gene: NA
J gene: TRBJ2-2
clone size: NA
CDR3 protein: CASTWNGELFF
CDR3 DNA: TGTGCCAGCACCTGGAACGGGGAGCTGTTTTTT

V gene: TRBV7-6
D gene: NA
J gene: TRBJ1-2
clone size: NA
CDR3 protein: CASSPAAGHGYGYTF
CDR3 DNA: TGTGCCAGCAGCCCAGCCGCCGGGCATGGCTATGGCTACACCTTC

V gene: TRBV7-7
D gene: TRBD2
J gene: TRBJ2-3
clone size: few
CDR3 protein: CASSRGSIAKADTQYF
CDR3 DNA: TGTGCTAGCAGCCGCGGGAGTATCGCAAAGGCAGATACGCAGTATTTT

V gene: TRBV5-1
D gene: NA
J gene: TRBJ2-3
clone size: NA
CDR3 protein: CASSLGLLGRSTDTQYF
CDR3 DNA: TGCGCCAGCAGCTTGGGGTTATTGGGCCGTAGCACAGATACGCAGTATTTT

V gene: TRBV18
D gene: NA
J gene: TRBJ2-7
clone size: few
CDR3 protein: CASSPLLDTAYEQYF
CDR3 DNA: TGTGCCAGCTCACCACTTTTGGACACGGCCTACGAGCAGTACTTC

V gene: TRBV21-1
D gene: NA
J gene: TRBJ2-7
clone size: few
CDR3 protein: CASSKVVPCYEQYF
CDR3 DNA: TGTGCCAGCAGCAAAGTAGTTCCCTGCTACGAGCAGTACTTC